The source of this TCR beta chain is a study of T cell responses to AZD1222 COVID-19 vaccine. Whole-study findings and limits: Dominant at 160-218 and 743-854, vaccine-associated CD4 TCRs also spanned spike. Nearly half of unique spike-specific TCRs reportedly avoided B.1.351 and B.1.1.7 mutated regions. Donor demographics were predominantly white British with a female majority; clonal diversity may be underestimated. Spike-specific TCRs gained breadth and depth after people received two AZD1222 doses.

The CDR3 runs 14 residues. Germline V gene lookup returns CDR1 SGDLS and CDR2 YYNGEE. Trimming shortened V by 0 bases and J by 6 bases, and 9 bases separated the two germline ends. On this clone itself: Its target is not known.

Generated by immunoSEQ multiplex PCR, the TCRdb table keeps only in-frame clones and is missing some. The sample gives 55,000 to 80,000 clones, 76% of which show up once; over 11% is in the top ten. The TCR was taken from an adult in good health. J is TRBJ2-2 and V is TRBV9; D is undetermined. Source: peripheral blood, taken on day 0 of AZD1222 vaccination. CDR3 nucleotide sequence: TGTGCCAGCAGCGTAGTTTCGAGTCCCGGGGAGCTGTTTTTT. Translation: CASSVVSSPGELFF.